The present entry profiles one T cell receptor beta chain with its context. The data belong to a study of CD8 T cells in Susac syndrome. CDR1 is KGHSH and CDR2 is LQKENI in the germline V gene. Deletions cut 6 bases from V and 4 bases from J, with 10 bases between. The CDR3 contains 12 residues. The authors carried out high-throughput sequencing of TCR beta. They applied it to CD8+ and CD4+ T cells obtained from blood. TEMRA cells were FACS-enriched and CD8+ and CD4+ T cells negatively isolated. Random hexamers were used to reverse transcribe an amount of roughly 0.5 to 1 ug RNA. TCRdb passed the immunoSEQ multiplex PCR reads through MiXCR, listing each CDR3 protein once. This table has about 110,000 distinct CDR3 sequences, roughly 95% appearing once.

The source is a human donor in good health. Sequencing was done on a sample of CD4+ T cells from PBMCs. This chain uses TRBV18 with TRBJ2-7, with no clear D. The CDR3 nucleotides read TGTGCCAGCTCCCCCACGGAGTACGAGCAGTACTTC. This gives the protein CASSPTEYEQYF. The full variable domain, its missing parts supplied by reference TRBV18 and TRBJ2-7, is NAGVMQNPRHLVRRRGQEARLRCSPMKGHSHVYWYRQLPEEGLKFMVYLQKENIIDESGMPKERFSAEFPKEGPSILRIQQVVRGDSAAYFCASSPTEYEQYFGPGTRLTVT.